This T cell receptor beta chain was sequenced during a study of CD8+ T cells in alopecia areata. The CDR3 totals 14 residues. Germline lookup yields CDR1 ENHRY and CDR2 SYGVKD. The ends lost 7 bases at V and 5 bases at J; junction bases unmatched: 5. RNA extraction was followed by reverse transcription into cDNA, which acted as the sequencing template. Clones were read by immunoSEQ multiplex PCR, and TCRdb kept only the in-frame ones, dropping some. Counted here are 200,000 or so clones, roughly 50% occurring once; the ten biggest clones make up roughly 5.8%. Treatment: oral pan-JAK inhibitor, 5-10 mg twice daily.

The sample here was CD4+ T cells sorted from blood, taken at week 24, from a patient treated with tofacitinib. The receptor was isolated from a human donor with alopecia areata. The chain employs TRBV10-3 and TRBJ2-2; 9 nucleotides align to TRBD1. The CDR3 protein is CAIMGQGGTGELFF. The CDR3 bases are TGTGCCATCATGGGACAGGGAGGAACCGGGGAGCTGTTTTTT.